These 31 T cell receptor beta chains share one sample of origin, sequenced in a study of human T cells and chemical hapten exposure. The time point was: healthy volunteer bleed at 6 weeks. Unfractionated whole blood served as the source for total RNA extraction. TCRdb re-called the RACE reads through MiXCR, storing one row per CDR3 protein. This table holds tens of thousands of distinct CDR3 sequences, 5.5% found once. Material: whole blood. Receptor source: a human donor in good health. Some clones in this sample may be carry-over from other donors' samples.

This clonotype was observed many times. The chain employs TRBV20-1 and TRBJ1-6, with D possibly matching TRBD1 (5 bases). Germline-derived CDR1 and CDR2 are DFQATT and SNEGSKA (reference sequence). V gave up 3 bases and J gave up 4 bases, with 19 bases separating them. The CDR3 spans 17 residues. CDR3 DNA: TGCAGTGCTAGGCCCGGGGGAGGAGACTATTATAATTCACCCCTCCACTTT. Amino acid sequence: CSARPGGGDYYNSPLHF.

This clonotype occurred many times. The rearrangement uses TRBV11-2 and TRBJ2-5; no clear D. The CDR3 extends over 13 amino acids. Trimming cost V 6 bases and J 0 bases, with 8 bases left between them. Germline V gene lookup returns CDR1 SGHAT and CDR2 FQNNGV. The CDR3 nucleotides are TGTGCCAGCAGTACAGCTCACCAAGAGACCCAGTACTTC. It codes for CASSTAHQETQYF.

The table lists this clonotype with many counts. The CDR3 DNA reads as TGTGCCAGCAGCCAACTTGAGTCGTATGGCTACACCTTC. This codes for CASSQLESYGYTF. This sequence joins TRBV3-1 and TRBJ1-2; D ambiguous. The V end lost 2 bases, the J end lost 5 bases, and 9 bases lay between the germline ends. This CDR3 has 13 amino acids. Germline V gene sequence: CDR1 LGHDT, CDR2 YNNKEL (reference sequence).

A remark on this clonotype: A much larger clone lies a single base off, so this may be a read error. The gene calls are TRBV30 and TRBJ1-1, with D uncertain. The CDR3 runs 13 residues. CDR1 and CDR2 (germline): GTSNPN, SVGIG (reference sequence). The CDR3 sequence: CSWIRESGTEAFF. In nucleotides, the CDR3 is TGTTCCTGGATTCGGGAGAGTGGGACTGAAGCTTTCTTT.

V gene TRBV20-1 combines with J gene TRBJ2-3; D ambiguous. This CDR3 is built from 11 residues. CDR1 is DFQATT, CDR2 SNEGSKA, per germline (reference sequence). V dropped 5 bases and J dropped 5 bases, with 8 bases sitting between them. The chain's CDR3 is CSAFRRDTQYF. The CDR3 DNA reads as TGCAGTGCTTTTCGAAGAGATACGCAGTATTTT.

J is TRBJ1-1 and V is TRBV20-1; D might be TRBD1 (5 bases). The germline V and J ends were trimmed by 3 bases and 4 bases, with 15 bases remaining between them. The CDR3 contains 14 residues. Germline values: CDR1 DFQATT, CDR2 SNEGSKA (reference sequence). DNA for the CDR3: TGCAGTGCTAGTTTCTCACCCGGGGGCACTGAAGCTTTCTTT. Protein product: CSASFSPGGTEAFF.

The V gene is TRBV27, the J gene TRBJ1-3; D is undetermined. Germline V gene data show CDR1 as MNHEY and CDR2 as SMNVEV (reference sequence). V was clipped by 7 bases and J by 4 bases, with 8 bases between them. The CDR3 covers 12 residues. CDR3 sequence reads: CASTSPGNTIYF. CDR3 DNA sequence: TGTGCCAGCACCTCCCCCGGAAACACCATATATTTT.

This chain uses TRBV7-8 with TRBJ1-1; D uncertain. Trimming stripped 5 bases from V and 8 bases from J, with 18 bases between. This CDR3 has 14 residues. Germline CDR1 SGHVS, CDR2 FQNEAQ. The CDR3 DNA is TGTGCCAGCAGCCCCCTCAACAGCGGTTTGGAAGCTTTCTTT. Protein product: CASSPLNSGLEAFF.

This clonotype was observed at least ten times. V usage is TRBV6-2 or TRBV6-3 and J usage is TRBJ2-1, with 10 bases aligning to TRBD2. The CDR3 extends over 15 amino acids. The germline V gene encodes CDR1 MNHEY and CDR2 SVGEGT. V lost 4 bases to trimming and J lost 7 bases; unmatched junction nucleotides: 7. The CDR3 DNA reads TGTGCCAGCAGTTTACCTAGCGGGAGTCGGAATGAGCAGTTCTTC. This sequence encodes CASSLPSGSRNEQFF.

This clonotype was counted ten times or more. The V and J genes are TRBV6-5 and TRBJ2-3; 8 bases are a match to TRBD2. Germline CDR1 and CDR2: MNHEY and SVGAGI. This CDR3 is built from 16 residues. J lost 1 base, V lost 6 bases, and 9 bases had no gene match. CDR3 in DNA: TGTGCCAGCAGGTTGGATACTAGCGGCGGCACAGATACGCAGTATTTT. Residues: CASRLDTSGGTDTQYF.

As concerns this clonotype: With a much larger clone just one base away, this may be a read error. The chain carries TRBV5-1 and TRBJ2-1; the D gene is possibly TRBD2 (5 bases). The CDR3 length is 13 residues. The germline V and J ends were trimmed by 0 bases and 11 bases, with 12 bases remaining between them. Germline V gives CDR1 SGHRS, CDR2 YFSETQ. CDR3: CASSLGTPNKQFF. CDR3 sequence (DNA): TGCGCCAGCAGCTTGGGGACTCCGAATAAGCAGTTCTTC. Using reference TRBV5-1 and TRBJ2-1 for the parts outside the CDR3, the full variable domain is KAGVTQTPRYLIKTRGQQVTLSCSPISGHRSVSWYQQTPGQGLQFLFEYFSETQRNKGNFPGRFSGRQFSNSRSEMNVSTLELGDSALYLCASSLGTPNKQFFGPGTRLTVL.

At least ten counts were recorded for this clonotype. The chain couples TRBV12-3 or TRBV12-4 to TRBJ2-3; the match to TRBD2 covers 7 bases. The CDR3 has 15 amino acids. Trimming at V came to 3 bases and at J to 1 base, leaving 4 bases not matched to a gene. CDR3 loop: CASSFPLAGTDTQYF. Written as DNA, the CDR3 is TGTGCCAGCAGTTTTCCCCTAGCGGGCACAGATACGCAGTATTTT.

In its sample, this clonotype was seen many times. The rearrangement links TRBV7-6 to TRBJ2-3; D remains ambiguous. Germline CDR1 is SGHVS and CDR2 is FNYEAQ. Trimming took off 5 bases at V and 2 bases at J, with 5 bases between the two ends. This CDR3 is built from 12 residues. The CDR3 sequence is CASSRYTDTQYF. The CDR3 DNA reads as TGTGCCAGCAGCCGTTACACAGATACGCAGTATTTT.

Only a few counts were recorded for this clonotype. The chain employs TRBV5-4 and TRBJ2-7; D may be TRBD1 (6 bases). V was pared by 1 base and J by 1 base, with 21 bases between. Looked up from germline, CDR1 is SGHNT and CDR2 is YYREEE (reference sequence). The CDR3 runs 18 residues. The CDR3 coding sequence is TGTGCCAGCAGCTTGTTGCCCCCCGCTTCGACAGGTTCCTACGAGCAGTACTTC. The encoded protein is CASSLLPPASTGSYEQYF. Full variable domain (rest looked up from reference TRBV5-4 and TRBJ2-7): ETGVTQSPTHLIKTRGQQVTLRCSSQSGHNTVSWYQQALGQGPQFIFQYYREEENGRGNFPPRFSGLQFPNYSSELNVNALELDDSALYLCASSLLPPASTGSYEQYFGPGTRLTVT.

This clonotype was recorded many times. The chain combines TRBV3-1 with TRBJ1-6, with a weak D call TRBD1 (5 bases). The V gene's germline CDR1 is LGHDT and CDR2 YNNKEL (reference sequence). The CDR3 is 15 residues long. V shed 0 bases and J shed 7 bases, with 10 bases lying between them. The CDR3 sequence: CASSQEGLLNSPLHF. DNA for the CDR3: TGTGCCAGCAGCCAAGAGGGACTTCTGAATTCACCCCTCCACTTT.

This clonotype has a count of ten or more. J is TRBJ2-3 and V is TRBV3-1; perhaps TRBD2 as D (5 bases). Germline assignment: CDR1 LGHDT and CDR2 YNNKEL (reference sequence). Between the trimmed V and J ends, which lost 4 bases and 5 bases, there was a span of 10 bases. This CDR3 spans 13 amino acids. The CDR3 sequence is CASSLGLLDTQYF. CDR3 coding DNA: TGTGCCAGCAGCCTAGGACTCCTAGATACGCAGTATTTT.

Comment on this clonotype: This may be a read error, as it is one base from a much larger clone. The chain uses TRBV3-1 and TRBJ1-1; D uncertain. Germline lookup yields CDR1 LGHDT and CDR2 YNNKEL (reference sequence). The CDR3 contains 13 residues. The CDR3 protein is CVSSQPRNTEAFF. The DNA for the CDR3 is TGTGTCAGCAGCCAACCGAGGAACACTGAAGCTTTCTTT.

In its sample, this clonotype was seen many times. This CDR3 is CSAMRDLMGTEAFF. In DNA, the CDR3 is TGCAGTGCTATGCGGGACCTCATGGGCACTGAAGCTTTCTTT. V is TRBV20-1 and J is TRBJ1-1; D is perhaps TRBD1 (5 bases). Germline-derived CDR1 and CDR2 are DFQATT and SNEGSKA (reference sequence). The V end lost 4 bases, the J end lost 4 bases, and 16 bases lay between the germline ends. CDR3 size: 14 residues.

The gene calls are TRBV3-1 and TRBJ1-1; TRBD1 is a possible D gene (5 bases). The V and J ends lost 1 base and 0 bases respectively, with 15 bases between them. CDR1 LGHDT and CDR2 YNNKEL come from the germline V gene (reference sequence). The CDR3 is made up of 17 amino acids. The CDR3 DNA reads TGTGCCAGCAGCCAAGGGTCGACAGATCTACTGAACACTGAAGCTTTCTTT. Translating it yields CASSQGSTDLLNTEAFF.

This clonotype was found a few times. V gene TRBV10-3 combines with J gene TRBJ1-2; a possible D gene is TRBD1 (5 bases). With 6 bases removed from V and 6 bases from J, the gap between germline ends came to 11 bases. In germline, CDR1 is ENHRY, CDR2 SYGVKD. The length of the CDR3 is 12 residues. CDR3 in DNA: TGTGCCATCAGGGGGACGGACAATGGCTACACCTTC. Translating it yields CAIRGTDNGYTF.

This clonotype was seen only a few times. The chain couples TRBV28 to TRBJ2-3; tentatively, D is TRBD2 (5 bases). Trimming cost V 2 bases and J 4 bases, with 10 bases left between them. The CDR3 has 14 amino acids. Germline CDR1 reads MDHEN; CDR2 reads SYDVKM. The CDR3 DNA sequence: TGTGCCAGCAGTTTAGGTAGCGAGGCAGATACGCAGTATTTT. This encodes CASSLGSEADTQYF.

This clonotype showed up many times. The CDR3 loop is CASSEDHPREKLFF. Written as DNA, the CDR3 is TGTGCCAGCAGTGAGGACCACCCCCGTGAAAAACTGTTTTTT. This sequence joins TRBV6-2 or TRBV6-3 and TRBJ1-4; D is unclear. This CDR3 spans 14 amino acids. V shed 5 bases and J shed 7 bases, with 14 bases lying between them. Germline V gene data show CDR1 as MNHEY and CDR2 as SVGEGT.

In its sample, this clonotype was seen many times. This chain links TRBV29-1 with TRBJ2-5; no clear D. Germline CDR1 is SQVTM and CDR2 is ANQGSEA. V was trimmed by 6 bases and J by 4 bases, leaving 9 bases between them. CDR3 length equals 11 residues. The CDR3 sequence: CSVNNRETQYF. CDR3 in DNA: TGCAGCGTGAACAACAGAGAGACCCAGTACTTC.

This chain joins TRBV18 and TRBJ2-3, with D perhaps TRBD1 (7 bases). This CDR3 comprises 15 residues. Trimming left V 3 bases short and J 5 bases short, with 15 bases between. The germline V gene has CDR1 KGHSH and CDR2 LQKENI. CDR3 sequence reads: CASSPRQGGGDTQYF. CDR3 coding DNA: TGTGCCAGCTCACCCCGACAGGGAGGCGGAGATACGCAGTATTTT.

This clonotype has only one observation. This may come from a read error, since a much larger clone is one base off. Given the absence of the conserved phenylalanine or tryptophan at the CDR3 end, a read error is likely. V gene TRBV11-2 combines with J gene TRBJ2-3, with unresolved D. The length of the CDR3 is 16 residues. Trimming took off 0 bases at V and 1 base at J, with 11 bases between the two ends. CDR1 is SGHAT and CDR2 is FQNNGV in the germline V gene. CDR3 DNA sequence: TGTGCCAGCAGCTTAGAGGGCCCAATCCGCACAGATACGCAGTATTCT. Amino acids: CASSLEGPIRTDTQYS.

Ten or more counts support this clonotype. V gene TRBV20-1 combines with J gene TRBJ2-3; 8 bases are shared with TRBD1. CDR1 DFQATT and CDR2 SNEGSKA come from the germline V gene (reference sequence). The CDR3 has 12 amino acids. V was clipped by 3 bases and J by 10 bases; unmatched bases: 6. In DNA, the CDR3 is TGCAGTGCTAGTCCGGGACAGGACTCGCAGTATTTT. Translated: CSASPGQDSQYF.

The rearrangement links TRBV12-3 or TRBV12-4 to TRBJ2-3, with D possibly TRBD1 on 5 matching bases. Trimming removed 2 bases from V and 4 bases from J, with 7 bases in between. CDR3 length: 13 amino acids. CDR3: CASSLQGPDTQYF. The DNA of the CDR3 is TGTGCCAGCAGTTTACAGGGCCCAGATACGCAGTATTTT.

The chain has TRBV20-1 and TRBJ2-3; D is perhaps TRBD2 (5 bases). Germline CDR1 is DFQATT and CDR2 is SNEGSKA (reference sequence). This CDR3 is built from 15 residues. Trimming shortened V by 0 bases and J by 5 bases, and 15 bases separated the two germline ends. CDR3 coding DNA: TGCAGTGCTAGAGAGCCCAATAGTGGGAGAGATACGCAGTATTTT. Amino acids: CSAREPNSGRDTQYF.

This clonotype was recorded many times. The chain combines TRBV19 with TRBJ1-5; D is ambiguous. The CDR3 is 16 residues long. Per germline, CDR1 LNHDA and CDR2 SQIVND (reference sequence). V was clipped by 5 bases and J by 5 bases, with 19 bases between them. The CDR3 sequence: CASSPTLLPRDQPQHF. CDR3 coding DNA: TGTGCCAGTAGTCCGACCTTACTCCCACGGGATCAGCCCCAGCATTTT.

This clonotype was detected a few times. The chain carries TRBV4-2 and TRBJ2-2, with D possibly being TRBD1 (5 bases). V was pared by 2 bases and J by 4 bases, with 8 bases between. Germline CDR1 and CDR2: LGHNA and YNFKEQ. The CDR3 extends over 14 amino acids. CDR3 protein: CASSQRGVTGELFF. Here the CDR3 DNA reads TGTGCCAGCAGCCAAAGGGGCGTCACCGGGGAGCTGTTTTTT.

This clonotype was counted ten times or more. The V and J genes are TRBV7-9 and TRBJ2-2; 9 nucleotides agree with TRBD1. Germline lookup yields CDR1 SEHNR and CDR2 FQNEAQ (reference sequence). With V trimmed by 1 base and J by 5 bases, 5 bases remained unmatched. The CDR3 is made up of 16 amino acids. The CDR3 nucleotides are TGTGCCAGCAGCTTAGGAGGACAGGGGAAAACCGGGGAGCTGTTTTTT. It yields the protein CASSLGGQGKTGELFF.